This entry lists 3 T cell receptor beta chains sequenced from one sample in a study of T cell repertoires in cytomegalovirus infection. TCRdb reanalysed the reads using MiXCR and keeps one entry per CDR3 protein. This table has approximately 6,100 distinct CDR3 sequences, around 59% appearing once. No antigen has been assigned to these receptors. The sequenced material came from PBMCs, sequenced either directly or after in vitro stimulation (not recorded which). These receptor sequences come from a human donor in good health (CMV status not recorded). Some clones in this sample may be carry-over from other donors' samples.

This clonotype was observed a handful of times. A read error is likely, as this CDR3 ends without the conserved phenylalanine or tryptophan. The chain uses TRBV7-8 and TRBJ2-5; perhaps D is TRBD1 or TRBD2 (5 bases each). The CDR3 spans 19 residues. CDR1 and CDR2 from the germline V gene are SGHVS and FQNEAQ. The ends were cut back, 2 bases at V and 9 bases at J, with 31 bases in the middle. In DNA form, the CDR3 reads TGTGCCAGCAGCTTAAGAGGAGCTAGCTGGAGACCCGAAGGGGAGCCCCAGTACCTC. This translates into CASSLRGASWRPEGEPQYL.

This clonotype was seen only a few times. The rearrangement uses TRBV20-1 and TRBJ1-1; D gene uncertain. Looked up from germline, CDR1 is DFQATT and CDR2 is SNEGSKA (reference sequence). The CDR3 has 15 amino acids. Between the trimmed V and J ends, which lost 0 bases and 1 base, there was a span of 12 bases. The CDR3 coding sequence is TGCAGTGCTAGAGATGGAGGCAGAGCGAACACTGAAGCTTTCTTT. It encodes CSARDGGRANTEAFF.

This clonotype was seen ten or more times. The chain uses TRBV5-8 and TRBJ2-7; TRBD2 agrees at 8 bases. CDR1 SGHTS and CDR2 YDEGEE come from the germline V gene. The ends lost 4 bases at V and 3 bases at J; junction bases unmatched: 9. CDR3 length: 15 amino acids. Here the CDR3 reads CASSGPSSGHYEQYF. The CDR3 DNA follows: TGTGCCAGCAGCGGACCATCTAGCGGGCACTACGAGCAGTACTTC.